This T cell receptor beta chain was recorded in a study of cytomegalovirus exposure and HLA in healthy donors. Comments on this clone: What it binds is not known.

PCR primers comprised 60 Vbeta and 13 Jbeta primers. The repertoire was sequenced with immunoSEQ multiplex PCR; TCRdb's copy has only in-frame clones and lacks some. The table records approximately 100,000 clones, about 70% of them present only once. Overall study results and limits: Sequencing likely caused a cluster of highly shared sequence variants. When presence/absence was analysed, sequencing depth was taken to be roughly uniform across donors. The authors later found HLA-associated TCR beta chains more clonally expanded than equally common others. The majority of CMV-associated TCR beta chains were reported as apparently HLA-restricted in a later analysis.

Losses at the gene ends were 5 bases for V and 6 bases for J; bases not matched to a gene: 11. The CDR3 sequence is 15 residues long. Germline V gives CDR1 MNHEY, CDR2 SVGAGI. Sample: PBMCs. The clonotype originates from a woman aged 45-65 years in good health and CMV-seropositive. The chain recombines TRBV6-5 with TRBJ2-7; 9 nucleotides align to TRBD2. This CDR3 is CASSLVGGGAAEQYF. In DNA form, the CDR3 reads TGTGCCAGCAGTCTGGTGGGCGGGGGGGCCGCCGAGCAGTACTTC.